This T cell receptor (beta chain) is from a study of Tregs in tolerant kidney transplant recipients. General study findings and limits: Nucleotide sequences could not be compared across some patients' samples due to primer changes. Tregs expanded with activated donor B cells seemed most donor-specific.

TCRdb's copy holds only in-frame clones and misses some; the assay was immunoSEQ multiplex PCR. The listing contains around 13,000 clones. The nonmyeloablative bone marrow transplants came from related graft donors, with transient mixed chimerism. Unstimulated Tregs (CD4+CD25+CD127-) and CD4+CD25- non-Tregs were sorted from PBMCs. Of note for this clone: What it recognizes is unknown. The sequence runs out 3 residues before the end of the CDR3; the remainder is reconstructed from the germline J gene.

Germline CDR1 and CDR2: KGHSH and LQKENI. The CDR3 is made up of 15 amino acids. This clonotype was obtained from a human patient who received a combined kidney and bone marrow transplant. Some T cells may possibly be graft donor cells. The specimen was CD8+ T cells from blood (PBMCs), collected 6 months after the transplant. The chain recombines TRBV18 with TRBJ2-3, with 11 bases lining up with TRBD1. The sequenced CDR3 bases are TGTGCCAGCTCAGGAGGGACAGGGGGTCAAGAGACG. Translation: CASSGGTGGQET. The CDR3 reads in full as CASSGGTGGQETQYF.